This paragraph reports one TCR beta chain. The antigen is unknown. At the DNA level, this CDR3 is encoded by other sequences in the same sample as well. This record belongs to a study of T cell responses to AZD1222 COVID-19 vaccine. Notes on the study in general: Clonal diversity was possibly underestimated; the donors were predominantly white British and more often female. Following two doses of AZD1222, Spike-specific TCR breadth and depth rose.

The V gene's germline CDR1 is SGHAT and CDR2 FQNNGV. The CDR3 runs 13 residues. Trimming left V 5 bases short and J 1 base short, with 8 bases between. Sequencing used immunoSEQ multiplex PCR; TCRdb keeps in-frame clones, though not all of them. The table records 66,000 or so clones, 79% of them present only once. This clonotype was obtained from an adult in good health. This specimen was peripheral blood, taken on day 0 of MenACWY control vaccination. The chain has TRBV11-2 and TRBJ1-1; perhaps TRBD1 as D (5 bases). CDR3 nucleotides: TGTGCCAGCAGCCCAGGGCAGAACACTGAAGCTTTCTTT. It translates to CASSPGQNTEAFF.